This T cell receptor (beta chain) was profiled in a study of blood T cells in healthy people across ages. Turning to this clonotype: Its antigen is undetermined. Mismatch with germline at one junction end may stem from a read error.

Germline CDR1 and CDR2: PRHDT and FYEKMQ (reference sequence). The CDR3 is 15 residues long. Overall study results and limits: Donor CMV status, an unknown factor, possibly confounded changes in expanded clonotypes.

With a J-beta primer mix and a sample-barcoded 5' primer, a second PCR ran 7 to 11 cycles. TCRdb called the 5' RACE reads again in MiXCR, with one record for every CDR3 protein. Here the sample spans 500,000 to 700,000 distinct CDR3 sequences, roughly 31% being singletons. Material for sequencing was blood. The chain has TRBV13 and TRBJ1-4; D is possibly TRBD1 (6 bases). This clonotype was sampled from a woman aged 80 or older in good health. The CDR3, as DNA: TGTGCCTGCAGGAGCGGCAGGGGTTTTAATGAAAAACTGTTTTTT. Translated: CACRSGRGFNEKLFF.